This entry lists 27 T cell receptor beta chains sequenced from one sample in a study of response to subunit inactivated influenza vaccine. TCRdb fed the RT-PCR reads into MiXCR, producing one record per CDR3 protein. The sample includes 630,000 or so distinct CDR3 sequences, approximately 14% of them seen just once. The source was PBMCs from blood, collected roughly 12 days after vaccination. These TCRs come from a man aged 50 to 59 who received an inactivated influenza vaccine.

In its sample, this clonotype was seen many times. The chain has TRBV16 and TRBJ2-1; D unresolved. This CDR3 has 16 residues. Germline-derived CDR1 and CDR2 are KGHSY and FQNENV. V lost 0 bases, J lost 3 bases, and 12 bases lay in between. CDR3 sequence reads: CASSQSRGAGYNEQFF. In nucleotides, the CDR3 is TGTGCCAGCAGCCAATCCCGAGGTGCTGGCTACAATGAGCAGTTCTTC.

This clonotype was counted a few times. This chain links TRBV7-9 with TRBJ2-5; the D gene is possibly TRBD1 (6 bases). The CDR3 is 11 amino acids. V lost 4 bases and J lost 10, with 10 bases in between. From germline, CDR1 is SEHNR and CDR2 FQNEAQ (reference sequence). Here the CDR3 reads CASSWTDSQYF. Here the CDR3 DNA reads TGTGCCAGCAGCTGGACAGATAGCCAGTACTTC.

In its sample, this clonotype was seen a few times. The J gene is TRBJ2-7, the V gene TRBV6-5; D unclear. CDR1 and CDR2 (germline): MNHEY, SVGAGI. Deletions cut 2 bases from V and 2 bases from J, with 10 bases between. The CDR3 has 14 residues. The CDR3 nucleotides are TGTGCCAGCAGTTACGGCGCGACGGCCTACGAGCAGTACTTC. It is translated as CASSYGATAYEQYF.

In this sample, this clonotype turned up a few times. V is TRBV11-2 and J is TRBJ2-3; the match to TRBD2 covers 7 bases. The CDR3 covers 15 residues. The trim removed 5 bases at V and 3 bases at J, leaving 8 bases unmatched. Germline loops: CDR1 SGHAT, CDR2 FQNNGV. CDR3 loop: CASSPTRGETDTQYF. In DNA, the CDR3 is TGTGCCAGCAGCCCCACCCGGGGGGAGACAGATACGCAGTATTTT.

The rearrangement uses TRBV19 and TRBJ2-2; D assignment may be TRBD1 or TRBD2 (6 bases each). The CDR3 is 17 amino acids. Trimming took 6 bases from V and 4 from J, leaving 21 bases between them. Germline V gene lookup returns CDR1 LNHDA and CDR2 SQIVND (reference sequence). In DNA, the CDR3 is TGTGCCAGTAGGAGGGGGGTGAGGACAGCACTCACCGGGGAGCTGTTTTTT. This gives the protein CASRRGVRTALTGELFF.

Concerning this clonotype: A read error may explain this, as a much larger clone is one base away. The chain uses TRBV29-1 and TRBJ2-3, with 9 bases lining up with TRBD1. Germline loops: CDR1 SQVTM, CDR2 ANQGSEA. This CDR3 spans 14 amino acids. Here the CDR3 DNA reads TGCAGCTCCCGGGGGGACAGGGATTCAGATAAGCAGTATTTT. Amino acid sequence: CSSRGDRDSDKQYF.

This clonotype has just a few counts. The CDR3 DNA follows: TGTGCCGATCGGGCCGGAAACTCTGGAAACACCATATATTTT. Translating it yields CADRAGNSGNTIYF. The chain recombines TRBV12-3 or TRBV12-4 with TRBJ1-3; D uncertain. V lost 11 bases to trimming and J lost 0 bases, with 14 bases between them. This CDR3 has 14 amino acids.

This clonotype has only a few counts. The chain is built from TRBV10-2 and TRBJ2-3; possibly TRBD1 for D (6 bases). Trimming removed 3 bases at V and 8 bases at J, with 12 bases between. Germline V lookup: CDR1 WSHSY, CDR2 SAAADI. The CDR3 is 13 amino acids. CDR3 residues: CASSEGGRVTQYF. The CDR3 region has the DNA TGCGCCAGCAGTGAAGGGGGTAGGGTTACGCAGTATTTT.

The chain combines TRBV3-1 with TRBJ2-7; D is unclear. CDR1 LGHDT and CDR2 YNNKEL come from the germline V gene (reference sequence). V gave up 1 base and J gave up 3 bases, with 13 bases separating them. The CDR3 runs to 15 residues. The DNA for the CDR3 is TGTGCCAGCAGCCAAGTTTGGGCAAGGTACTACGAGCAGTACTTC. As protein: CASSQVWARYYEQYF.

CDR3 amino acids: CASSLGPGSGLDAFF. CDR3 DNA sequence: TGTGCCAGCAGCTTAGGTCCGGGTAGTGGTTTGGATGCTTTCTTT. The genes are TRBV11-2 and TRBJ1-1; no clear D gene. V shed 1 base and J shed 11 bases, with 20 bases lying between them. The CDR3 consists of 15 residues. Germline V gene sequence: CDR1 SGHAT, CDR2 FQNNGV.

The chain has TRBV18 and TRBJ2-6; D gene ambiguous. The CDR3 is made up of 16 amino acids. CDR1 and CDR2 (germline): KGHSH, LQKENI. V was shortened by 3 bases and J by 0 bases, with 9 bases between the two germline ends. The CDR3 loop reads CASSPYPASGANVLTF. CDR3 coding DNA: TGTGCCAGCTCACCTTACCCAGCCTCTGGGGCCAACGTCCTGACTTTC. Using reference TRBV18 and TRBJ2-6 for the parts outside the CDR3, the full variable domain is NAGVMQNPRHLVRRRGQEARLRCSPMKGHSHVYWYRQLPEEGLKFMVYLQKENIIDESGMPKERFSAEFPKEGPSILRIQQVVRGDSAAYFCASSPYPASGANVLTFGAGSRLTVL.

This clonotype was recorded a few times. The chain employs TRBV5-5 and TRBJ1-5; D remains unclear. The length of the CDR3 is 15 residues. The V end lost 1 base, the J end lost 3 bases, and 11 bases lay between the germline ends. Germline V lookup: CDR1 SGHKS, CDR2 YYEKEE (reference sequence). In DNA form, the CDR3 reads TGTGCCAGCAGCTTGTTTTTCGGGGACAATCAGCCCCAGCATTTT. Its translation: CASSLFFGDNQPQHF.

A few counts support this clonotype. The chain combines TRBV15 with TRBJ1-1; possibly TRBD1 for D (6 bases). Trimming removed 0 bases from V and 4 bases from J, with 12 bases in between. From germline, CDR1 is LNHNV and CDR2 YYDKDF (reference sequence). The CDR3 totals 15 residues. The chain's CDR3 is CATSRDRKGGTEAFF. The CDR3 DNA sequence: TGTGCCACCAGCAGAGATAGGAAAGGGGGCACTGAAGCTTTCTTT.

This clonotype appeared a few times. The gene calls are TRBV10-3 and TRBJ2-7; possibly TRBD1 for D (5 bases). There are 16 residues in the CDR3. Between the trimmed V and J ends, which lost 0 bases and 3 bases, there was a span of 15 bases. Germline V gives CDR1 ENHRY, CDR2 SYGVKD. The DNA for the CDR3 is TGTGCCATCAGTGAGTCCGCCAGGGTAGGTCTCTACGAGCAGTACTTC. It specifies CAISESARVGLYEQYF.

V gene TRBV2 combines with J gene TRBJ1-1; D is possibly TRBD1 (6 bases). V was trimmed by 8 bases and J by 4 bases, leaving 14 bases between them. Germline loops: CDR1 SNHLY, CDR2 FYNNEI. The CDR3 spans 13 residues. CDR3 in amino acids: CASGRGRATEAFF. DNA of the CDR3: TGTGCCAGCGGCAGGGGTAGGGCCACTGAAGCTTTCTTT.

V is TRBV7-3 and J is TRBJ2-2; a weak D match, TRBD2 (5 bases). The V end was cut by 5 bases, the J end by 13 bases, with 29 bases between. From germline, CDR1 is SGHTA and CDR2 FQGTGA. The length of the CDR3 is 17 residues. CDR3 DNA: TGTGCCAGCAGCCCCCTCCCGAGTCCGAATTACCGGGGAGCGCTGTTTTTT. This gives the protein CASSPLPSPNYRGALFF. Full variable domain (rest looked up from reference TRBV7-3 and TRBJ2-2): GAGVSQTPSNKVTEKGKYVELRCDPISGHTALYWYRQSLGQGPEFLIYFQGTGAADDSGLPNDRFFAVRPEGSVSTLKIQRTERGDSAVYLCASSPLPSPNYRGALFFGEGSRLTVL.

This clonotype showed up just a few times. This chain joins TRBV11-2 and TRBJ2-1; unclear D gene. The germline CDR1 and CDR2 sequences are SGHAT and FQNNGV. The CDR3 has 12 residues. Trimming removed 5 bases from V and 4 bases from J, with 6 bases in between. CDR3 nucleotides: TGTGCCAGCAGCGGGCTTTACAATGAGCAGTTCTTC. Its translation: CASSGLYNEQFF. The full variable domain, with the rest looked up from reference TRBV11-2 and TRBJ2-1, is EAGVAQSPRYKIIEKRQSVAFWCNPISGHATLYWYQQILGQGPKLLIQFQNNGVVDDSQLPKDRFSAERLKGVDSTLKIQPAKLEDSAVYLCASSGLYNEQFFGPGTRLTVL.

This clonotype appeared many times. J is TRBJ2-7 and V is TRBV7-2, with 8 positions matching TRBD2. The CDR3 runs to 14 residues. The junction had 5 bases not matched to a gene; V was cut back by 6 bases and J by 1 base. The V gene's germline CDR1 is SGHTA and CDR2 FQGNSA. CDR3 loop: CASSLSSGSYEQYF. CDR3 in DNA: TGTGCCAGCAGTTTATCTAGCGGGTCCTACGAGCAGTACTTC. The full variable domain, in which reference TRBV7-2 and TRBJ2-7 provide the parts outside the CDR3, is GAGVSQSPSNKVTEKGKDVELRCDPISGHTALYWYRQSLGQGLEFLIYFQGNSAPDKSGLPSDRFSAERTGGSVSTLTIQRTQQEDSAVYLCASSLSSGSYEQYFGPGTRLTVT.

This chain links TRBV4-3 with TRBJ2-4; D may correspond to TRBD1 or TRBD2 (6 bases each). This CDR3 comprises 17 residues. Trimming shortened V by 0 bases and J by 2 bases, and 14 bases separated the two germline ends. CDR1 is LGHNA, CDR2 YSLEER, per germline. DNA of the CDR3: TGCGCCAGCAGCCAAGATCGGGGGCCCCATACCAAAAACATTCAGTACTTC. This sequence encodes CASSQDRGPHTKNIQYF.

CDR3 sequence reads: CASSQWGQETQYF. CDR3 sequence (DNA): TGTGCCAGCAGCCAATGGGGACAAGAGACCCAGTACTTC. This chain links TRBV14 with TRBJ2-5; D gene unclear. CDR3 length: 13 amino acids. Trimming stripped 2 bases from V and 2 bases from J, with 6 bases between. CDR1 SGHDN and CDR2 FVKESK come from the germline V gene.

This chain joins TRBV10-3 and TRBJ2-1; TRBD2 matches 8 bases. V shed 6 bases, J shed 4 bases, and the junction held 2 bases outside the gene matches. The CDR3 loop spans 13 amino acids. Germline lookup yields CDR1 ENHRY and CDR2 SYGVKD. The CDR3 protein is CAIRGLDYNEQFF. The CDR3 nucleotides are TGTGCCATCAGGGGACTAGATTACAATGAGCAGTTCTTC.

This chain uses TRBV28 with TRBJ2-6; weak D call: TRBD1 (5 bases). The V and J ends lost 2 bases and 3 bases respectively, with 8 bases between them. The CDR3 is 15 amino acids. CDR1 and CDR2 (germline): MDHEN, SYDVKM. The DNA of the CDR3 is TGTGCCAGCAGTTTACAGGGCTTTGGGGCCAACGTCCTGACTTTC. Protein product: CASSLQGFGANVLTF.

This clonotype is deemed medium-sized. The rearrangement uses TRBV6-2 or TRBV6-3 and TRBJ2-3; the match to TRBD1 covers 11 bases. The CDR3 spans 17 residues. J was trimmed by 4 bases and V by 5 bases; bases with no gene match: 11. Germline V gene lookup returns CDR1 MNHEY and CDR2 SVGEGT. The CDR3 nucleotides read TGTGCCAGCAGTCCTACCACTCCGGGACAGGGGGCAGATACGCAGTATTTT. Translation: CASSPTTPGQGADTQYF.

The chain employs TRBV28 and TRBJ2-1; 14 bases match TRBD2. CDR3 length: 16 residues. The V gene end was trimmed by 3 bases and the J gene end by 9 bases; junction bases not matched to a gene: 7. Germline-derived CDR1 and CDR2 are MDHEN and SYDVKM. The CDR3 loop is CASSLFGLAGGGEQFF. CDR3 in DNA: TGTGCCAGCAGTTTGTTCGGACTAGCGGGAGGAGGTGAGCAGTTCTTC.

This clonotype was observed a few times. The V and J genes are TRBV5-1 and TRBJ2-5; 7 bases map to TRBD1. The CDR3 is 15 residues long. Trimming cost V 4 bases and J 3 bases; bases outside gene matches: 9. Germline V gene sequence: CDR1 SGHRS, CDR2 YFSETQ. The CDR3 is CASSPTTGPKETQYF. The CDR3 bases are TGCGCCAGCAGCCCGACGACAGGGCCGAAAGAGACCCAGTACTTC.

The sample holds many counts of this clonotype. The V and J genes are TRBV20-1 and TRBJ2-7; 9 nucleotides match TRBD2. CDR3 size: 13 residues. Germline loops: CDR1 DFQATT, CDR2 SNEGSKA (reference sequence). V gave up 4 bases and J gave up 6 bases; unmatched junction bases: 7. The CDR3 loop is CSAISGSPLEQYF. DNA for the CDR3: TGCAGTGCTATTAGCGGGAGCCCCCTCGAGCAGTACTTC.

This clonotype was observed many times. CDR3 in amino acids: CASSLADVNYGYTF. CDR3 DNA sequence: TGTGCCAGCAGCTTGGCTGACGTGAACTATGGCTACACCTTC. V gene TRBV7-9 combines with J gene TRBJ1-2; D is undetermined. Germline loops: CDR1 SEHNR, CDR2 FQNEAQ (reference sequence). Trimming removed 3 bases from V and 2 bases from J, with 10 bases in between. This CDR3 comprises 14 residues.